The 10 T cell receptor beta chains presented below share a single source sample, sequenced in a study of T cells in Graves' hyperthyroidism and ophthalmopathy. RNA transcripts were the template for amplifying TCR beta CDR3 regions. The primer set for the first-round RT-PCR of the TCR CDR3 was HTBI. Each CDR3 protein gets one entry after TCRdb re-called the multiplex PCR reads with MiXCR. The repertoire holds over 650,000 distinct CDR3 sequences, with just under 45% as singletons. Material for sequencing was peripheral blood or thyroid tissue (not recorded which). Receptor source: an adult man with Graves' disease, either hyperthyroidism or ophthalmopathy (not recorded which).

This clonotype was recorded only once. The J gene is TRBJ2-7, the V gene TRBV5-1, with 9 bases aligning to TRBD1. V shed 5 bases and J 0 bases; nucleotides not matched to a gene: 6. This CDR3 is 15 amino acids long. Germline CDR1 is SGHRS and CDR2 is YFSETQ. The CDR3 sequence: CASRPTGGPSYEQYF. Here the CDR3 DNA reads TGCGCCAGCAGACCAACAGGGGGCCCCTCCTACGAGCAGTACTTC.

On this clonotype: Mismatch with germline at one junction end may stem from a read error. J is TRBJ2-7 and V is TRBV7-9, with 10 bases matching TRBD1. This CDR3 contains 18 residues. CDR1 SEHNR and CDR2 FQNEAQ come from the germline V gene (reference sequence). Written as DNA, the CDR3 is TGCGCCAGCAGCCCGCCTTACTTCCGGGACAGGGGCTCCTACGAGCAGTACTTC. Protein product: CASSPPYFRDRGSYEQYF.

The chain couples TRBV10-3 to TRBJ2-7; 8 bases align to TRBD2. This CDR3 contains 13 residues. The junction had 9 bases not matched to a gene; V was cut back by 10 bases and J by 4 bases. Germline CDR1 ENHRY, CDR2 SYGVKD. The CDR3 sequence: CATLRLAPYEQYF. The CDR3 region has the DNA TGTGCCACCCTGAGACTAGCGCCGTACGAGCAGTACTTC.

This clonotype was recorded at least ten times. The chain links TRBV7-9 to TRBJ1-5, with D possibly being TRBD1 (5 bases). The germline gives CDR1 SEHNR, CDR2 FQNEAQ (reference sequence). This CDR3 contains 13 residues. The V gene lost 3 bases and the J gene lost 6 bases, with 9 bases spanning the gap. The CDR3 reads CASSLQGTQPQHF. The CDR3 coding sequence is TGTGCCAGCAGCTTGCAGGGAACTCAGCCCCAGCATTTT. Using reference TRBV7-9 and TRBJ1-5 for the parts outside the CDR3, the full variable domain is DTGVSQNPRHKITKRGQNVTFRCDPISEHNRLYWYRQTLGQGPEFLTYFQNEAQLEKSRLLSDRFSAERPKGSFSTLEIQRTEQGDSAMYLCASSLQGTQPQHFGDGTRLSIL.

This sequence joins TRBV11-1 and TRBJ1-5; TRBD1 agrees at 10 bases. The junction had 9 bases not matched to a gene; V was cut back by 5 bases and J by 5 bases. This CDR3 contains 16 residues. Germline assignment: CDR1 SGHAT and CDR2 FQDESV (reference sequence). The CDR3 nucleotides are TGTGCCAGCAGCACTTCCGGGACAGGGGTGCATCAGCCCCAGCATTTT. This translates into CASSTSGTGVHQPQHF.

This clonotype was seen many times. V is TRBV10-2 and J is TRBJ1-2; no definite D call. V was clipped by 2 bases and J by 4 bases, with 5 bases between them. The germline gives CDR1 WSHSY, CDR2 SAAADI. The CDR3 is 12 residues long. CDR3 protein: CASSEGSYGYTF. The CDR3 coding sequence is TGCGCCAGCAGTGAGGGATCCTATGGCTACACCTTC.

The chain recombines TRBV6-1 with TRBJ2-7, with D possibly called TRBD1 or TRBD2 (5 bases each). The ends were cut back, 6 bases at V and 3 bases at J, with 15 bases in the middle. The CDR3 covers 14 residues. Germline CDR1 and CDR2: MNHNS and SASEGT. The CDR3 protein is CASRARDGIYEQYF. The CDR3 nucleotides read TGTGCCAGCAGAGCCCGGGACGGAATCTACGAGCAGTACTTC.

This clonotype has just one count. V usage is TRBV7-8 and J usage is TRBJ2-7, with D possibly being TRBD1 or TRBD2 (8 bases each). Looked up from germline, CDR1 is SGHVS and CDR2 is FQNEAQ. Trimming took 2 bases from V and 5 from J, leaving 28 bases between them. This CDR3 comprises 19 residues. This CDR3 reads CASSLRFGQGFSGADEQYF. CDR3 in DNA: TGTGCCAGCAGCTTAAGATTCGGACAGGGTTTTAGCGGGGCCGACGAGCAGTACTTC.

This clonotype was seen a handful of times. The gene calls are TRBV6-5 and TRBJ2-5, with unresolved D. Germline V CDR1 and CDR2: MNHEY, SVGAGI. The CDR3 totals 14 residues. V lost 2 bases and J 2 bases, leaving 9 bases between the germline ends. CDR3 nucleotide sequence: TGTGCCAGCAGTTACGGGGTCTCACAAGAGACCCAGTACTTC. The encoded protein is CASSYGVSQETQYF.

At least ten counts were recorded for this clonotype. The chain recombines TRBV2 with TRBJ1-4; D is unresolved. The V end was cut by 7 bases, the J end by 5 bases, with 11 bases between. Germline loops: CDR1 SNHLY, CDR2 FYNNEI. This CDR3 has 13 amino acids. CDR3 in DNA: TGTGCCAGCACGGTGGAACGGAATGAAAAACTGTTTTTT. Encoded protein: CASTVERNEKLFF. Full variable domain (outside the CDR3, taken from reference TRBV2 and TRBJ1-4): EPEVTQTPSHQVTQMGQEVILRCVPISNHLYFYWYRQILGQKVEFLVSFYNNEISEKSEIFDDQFSVERPDGSNFTLKIRSTKLEDSAMYFCASTVERNEKLFFGSGTQLSVL.